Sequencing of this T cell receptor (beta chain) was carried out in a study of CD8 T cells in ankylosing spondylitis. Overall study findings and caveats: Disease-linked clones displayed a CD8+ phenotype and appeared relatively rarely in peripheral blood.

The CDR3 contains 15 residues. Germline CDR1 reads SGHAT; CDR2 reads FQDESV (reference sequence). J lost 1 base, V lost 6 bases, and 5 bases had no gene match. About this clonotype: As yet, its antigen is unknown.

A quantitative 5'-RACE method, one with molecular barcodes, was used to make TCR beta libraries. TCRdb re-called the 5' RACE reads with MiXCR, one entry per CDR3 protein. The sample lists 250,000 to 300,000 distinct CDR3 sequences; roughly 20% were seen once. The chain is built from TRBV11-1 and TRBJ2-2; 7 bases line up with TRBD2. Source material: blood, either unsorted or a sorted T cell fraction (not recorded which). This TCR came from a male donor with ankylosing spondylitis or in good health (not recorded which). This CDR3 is CASSELAVNTGELFF. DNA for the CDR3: TGTGCCAGCAGTGAGCTAGCGGTGAACACCGGGGAGCTGTTTTTT.